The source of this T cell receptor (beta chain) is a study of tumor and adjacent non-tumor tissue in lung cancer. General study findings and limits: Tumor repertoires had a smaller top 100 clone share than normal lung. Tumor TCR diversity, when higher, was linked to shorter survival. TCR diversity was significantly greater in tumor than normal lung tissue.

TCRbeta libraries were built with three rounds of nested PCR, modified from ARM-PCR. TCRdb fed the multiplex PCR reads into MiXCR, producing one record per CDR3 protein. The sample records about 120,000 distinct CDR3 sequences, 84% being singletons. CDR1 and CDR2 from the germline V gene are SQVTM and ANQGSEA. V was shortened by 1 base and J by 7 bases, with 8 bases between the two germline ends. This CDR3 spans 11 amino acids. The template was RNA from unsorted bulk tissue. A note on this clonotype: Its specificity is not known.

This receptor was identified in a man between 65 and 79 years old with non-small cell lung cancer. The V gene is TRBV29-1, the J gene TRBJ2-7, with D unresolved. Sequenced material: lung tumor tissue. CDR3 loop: CSVEGSWEQYF. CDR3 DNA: TGCAGCGTTGAAGGGTCCTGGGAGCAGTACTTC.